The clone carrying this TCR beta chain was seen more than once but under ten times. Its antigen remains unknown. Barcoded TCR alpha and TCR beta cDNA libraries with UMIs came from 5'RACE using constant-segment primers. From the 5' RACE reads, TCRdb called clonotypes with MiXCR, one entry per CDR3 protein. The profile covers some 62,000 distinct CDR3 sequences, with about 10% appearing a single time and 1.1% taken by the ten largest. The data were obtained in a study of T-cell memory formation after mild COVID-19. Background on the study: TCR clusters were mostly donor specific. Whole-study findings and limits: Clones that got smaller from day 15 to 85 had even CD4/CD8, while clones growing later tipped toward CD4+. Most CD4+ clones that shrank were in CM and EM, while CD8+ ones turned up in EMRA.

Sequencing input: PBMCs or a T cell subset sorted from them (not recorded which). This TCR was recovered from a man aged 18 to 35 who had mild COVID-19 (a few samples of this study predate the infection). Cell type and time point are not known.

The CDR3, as DNA: TGCGCCAGCAGCTTGGACAGGTACTATGGCTACACCTTC. Its translation: CASSLDRYYGYTF. This chain uses TRBV5-1 with TRBJ1-2, with D perhaps TRBD1 (5 bases). CDR1 and CDR2 from the germline V gene are SGHRS and YFSETQ. The CDR3 runs to 13 residues. V was pared by 0 bases and J by 3 bases, with 6 bases between.